These T cell receptor beta chains were read from a single sample in a study of technical replicates of blood from a few donors. Assay used: immunoSEQ multiplex PCR; TCRdb lists only in-frame clones, some missing. Among roughly 85,000 clones listed, about 94% were seen once. Sequencing was done on a sample of T cells isolated from PBMCs. The source is a human donor in good health. Both conserved end residues are part of each CDR3. The D gene is left open where the match is weak. The size entry is marked missing in some rows and otherwise reads once, few, many or a size class.

D gene	V gene	J gene	clone size	CDR3 DNA	CDR3 protein
TRBD1	TRBV25-1	TRBJ1-5	-	TGTGCCAGCAGTCCAACCGGGACAGGGGGACAGCCCCAGCATTTT	CASSPTGTGGQPQHF
TRBD2	TRBV19	TRBJ2-7	-	TGTGCCAGTAGGGGAGGGGCAGGCTACGAGCAGTACTTC	CASRGGAGYEQYF
-	TRBV29-1	TRBJ2-7	-	TGCAGCGCGACCCCATTCCGGGACAACTCCTACGAGCAGTACTTC	CSATPFRDNSYEQYF
TRBD1	TRBV7-9	TRBJ1-5	-	TGTGCCAGCAGCCCCGGGACAGGGAATCAGCCCCAGCATTTT	CASSPGTGNQPQHF
TRBD1	TRBV7-9	TRBJ2-1	few	TGTGCCAGCAGCCCGCGGACAGGGAGTCATGAGCAGTTCTTC	CASSPRTGSHEQFF
-	TRBV10-3	TRBJ2-7	-	TGTGCCATCAGTGGAACTACAGGGCCAAGAGCCTACGAGCAGTACTTC	CAISGTTGPRAYEQYF
TRBD1	TRBV10-3	TRBJ1-2	-	TGTGCCATCAGCTGGGGGACAGGACCGATAGCTAACTATGGCTACACCTTC	CAISWGTGPIANYGYTF
TRBD2	TRBV30	TRBJ2-1	-	TGTGCCTGGACGGGTGTAGCGGGGGGGTCTTGGGAGCAGTTCTTC	CAWTGVAGGSWEQFF
-	TRBV27	TRBJ2-5	-	TGTGCCAGCAGTAACCCCCCTGGGCGTGAGACCCAGTACTTC	CASSNPPGRETQYF
-	TRBV19	TRBJ2-7	-	TGTGCCAGTAGTATGGGCAACCCGACCTACGAGCAGTACTTC	CASSMGNPTYEQYF
TRBD2	TRBV30	TRBJ2-5	-	TGTGCCTGGAGTGCCGGGACTAGCGGGGGGGCACGGGAGACCCAGTACTTC	CAWSAGTSGGARETQYF
-	TRBV30	TRBJ1-5	-	TGTGCCTGGAGTGCACTTAATCAGCCCCAGCATTTT	CAWSALNQPQHF
TRBD1	TRBV27	TRBJ1-1	-	TGTGCCAGCACCCTTGGACAGGGGGCGACTGAAGCTTTCTTT	CASTLGQGATEAFF
TRBD2	TRBV11-3	TRBJ2-3	-	TGTGCCAGCAGCCCTCGGGGCGGGGGAGATACGCAGTATTTT	CASSPRGGGDTQYF
-	TRBV11-3	TRBJ1-1	-	TGTGCCAGCAGCTTAATGCCCAGAACCTCGAACAAAAACACTGAAGCTTTCTTT	CASSLMPRTSNKNTEAFF
TRBD2	TRBV30	TRBJ2-1	-	TGTGCCTGGGGATTGGGGGGGATCTACAATGAGCAGTTCTTC	CAWGLGGIYNEQFF